Shown below are 31 T cell receptor beta chains from a single sample sequenced in a study of blood T cells in healthy people across ages. The second PCR ran roughly 6 to 11 cycles with a sample-barcoded 5' primer and J-beta primers. TCRdb re-called the 5' RACE reads through MiXCR, storing one row per CDR3 protein. The data show 1.4 million or so distinct CDR3 sequences, 40% to 45% seen once. The sample consisted of blood. The receptors were gathered from a young woman in good health.

This clonotype was seen a few times. This sequence joins TRBV27 and TRBJ2-1; D is ambiguous. The length of the CDR3 is 13 residues. The germline V gene has CDR1 MNHEY and CDR2 SMNVEV (reference sequence). The V end was cut by 5 bases, the J end by 12 bases, with 17 bases between. The CDR3 loop reads CASSRTALRGQFF. The CDR3 bases are TGTGCCAGCAGTCGTACAGCCCTAAGAGGGCAGTTCTTC.

V gene TRBV19 combines with J gene TRBJ1-5; D is undetermined. The ends were cut back, 0 bases at V and 0 bases at J, with 9 bases in the middle. Per the germline V gene, CDR1 is LNHDA and CDR2 is SQIVND (reference sequence). The CDR3 sequence is 16 residues long. CDR3 sequence reads: CASSIDRGYSNQPQHF. CDR3 sequence (DNA): TGTGCCAGTAGTATAGATCGGGGTTATAGCAATCAGCCCCAGCATTTT.

The V gene is TRBV12-5, the J gene TRBJ1-1; D may be TRBD1 (5 bases). The CDR3 runs to 13 residues. V was shortened by 7 bases and J by 5 bases, with 14 bases between the two germline ends. Germline CDR1 and CDR2: LGHNT and FRNRAP. CDR3 residues: CASDPLGDTEAFF. The CDR3 DNA sequence: TGTGCTAGTGATCCCTTGGGGGATACTGAAGCTTTCTTT.

V usage is TRBV6-1 and J usage is TRBJ2-1; perhaps TRBD1 as D (5 bases). The CDR3 extends over 17 amino acids. Germline CDR1 reads MNHNS; CDR2 reads SASEGT. V lost 1 base, J lost 0 bases, and 13 bases lay in between. The CDR3: CASSEVLQGSSYNEQFF. The CDR3 DNA reads TGTGCCAGCAGTGAAGTCCTCCAGGGTTCCTCCTACAATGAGCAGTTCTTC.

The CDR3 DNA sequence: TGTGCCAGCGGCGGGGGCGGTGGGGAGCTGTTTTTT. This translates into CASGGGGGELFF. This sequence joins TRBV12-3 or TRBV12-4 and TRBJ2-2; a possible D gene is TRBD2 (7 bases). Trimming cost V 8 bases and J 8 bases, with 12 bases left between them. The CDR3 is 12 amino acids.

The sample holds a few counts of this clonotype. This chain connects TRBV7-2 to TRBJ1-1; no firm D call. Trimming shortened V by 4 bases and J by 0 bases, and 12 bases separated the two germline ends. The CDR3 length is 15 residues. Germline V gives CDR1 SGHTA, CDR2 FQGNSA. The CDR3 reads CASSYPQSVNTEAFF. The CDR3 bases are TGTGCCAGCAGCTACCCTCAAAGCGTGAACACTGAAGCTTTCTTT.

This clonotype appeared many times. The CDR3, as DNA: TGTGCCAGCAGCCCGGGGACTAGCGGGGGAGATACGCAGTATTTT. Its protein product is CASSPGTSGGDTQYF. The V gene is TRBV5-6, the J gene TRBJ2-3; TRBD2 matches 14 bases. This CDR3 has 15 amino acids. CDR1 and CDR2 from the germline V gene are SGHDT and YYEEEE. Trimming cost V 4 bases and J 5 bases; bases outside gene matches: 3.

J is TRBJ1-6 and V is TRBV5-1, with 7 bases lining up with TRBD1. Germline V gene sequence: CDR1 SGHRS, CDR2 YFSETQ. Trimming at V came to 4 bases and at J to 10 bases, leaving 8 bases not matched to a gene. This CDR3 spans 14 amino acids. The CDR3 DNA reads TGCGCCAGCAGCCCGACAGGGACGGACTCACCCCTCCACTTT. Amino acid sequence: CASSPTGTDSPLHF.

This clonotype was observed at least ten times. This sequence joins TRBV3-1 and TRBJ1-2; 9 nucleotides agree with TRBD1. V lost 0 bases, J lost 4 bases, and 3 bases stayed unmatched. Germline V gives CDR1 LGHDT, CDR2 YNNKEL (reference sequence). The CDR3 loop spans 15 amino acids. In DNA form, the CDR3 reads TGTGCCAGCAGCCAAGAAGGGACAGGGAGCTATGGCTACACCTTC. Translating gives CASSQEGTGSYGYTF.

V usage is TRBV20-1 and J usage is TRBJ2-1; 10 positions agree with TRBD2. The CDR3 has 13 amino acids. After removal of 6 bases from V and 7 bases from J, the junction contained 6 bases not matched to a gene. CDR1 DFQATT and CDR2 SNEGSKA come from the germline V gene (reference sequence). CDR3 protein: CSAAGLAWNEQFF. The CDR3 DNA is TGCAGTGCCGCGGGACTAGCGTGGAATGAGCAGTTCTTC.

This clonotype was found a few times. The rearrangement links TRBV7-3 to TRBJ2-1, with unresolved D. The V and J ends lost 4 bases and 8 bases respectively, with 9 bases between them. CDR1 and CDR2 from the germline V gene are SGHTA and FQGTGA. This CDR3 region has 12 residues. The CDR3 loop is CASSSADHEQFF. The CDR3 nucleotides are TGTGCCAGCAGCTCCGCGGATCATGAGCAGTTCTTC.

This clonotype appeared a few times. The V and J genes are TRBV6-5 and TRBJ1-2, with D possibly matching TRBD1 (6 bases). Germline V gene data show CDR1 as MNHEY and CDR2 as SVGAGI. The CDR3 contains 14 residues. V gave up 6 bases and J gave up 7 bases, with 18 bases separating them. The CDR3 coding sequence is TGTGCCAGCAGCCCATACCCCATGGGGGCTGGCTACACCTTC. Translating it yields CASSPYPMGAGYTF.

This clonotype was counted many times. This chain links TRBV20-1 with TRBJ1-2; 7 nucleotides line up with TRBD1. The germline V gene encodes CDR1 DFQATT and CDR2 SNEGSKA (reference sequence). With V trimmed by 1 base and J by 6 bases, 2 bases remained unmatched. The CDR3 has 12 amino acids. CDR3 DNA: TGCAGTGCTAGAGGCGACAGGGATGGCTACACCTTC. This encodes CSARGDRDGYTF.

This clonotype was seen a handful of times. The CDR3 DNA sequence: TGTGCCAGCAGCCAACTGATAGGGATCGTTGCCGATACGCAGTATTTT. It codes for CASSQLIGIVADTQYF. The rearrangement links TRBV4-2 to TRBJ2-3; unclear D gene. The CDR3 loop spans 16 amino acids. Germline CDR1 reads LGHNA; CDR2 reads YNFKEQ. V was cut by 2 bases and J by 6 bases, with 18 bases left in between.

The chain combines TRBV24-1 with TRBJ2-1, with D perhaps TRBD2 (5 bases). The CDR3 is 12 amino acids. Germline V gene lookup returns CDR1 KGHDR and CDR2 SFDVKD. The germline V and J ends were trimmed by 9 bases and 13 bases, with 18 bases remaining between them. CDR3 nucleotides: TGTGCCACCCCGACTAATCAAGAGACCCAGTTCTTC. It is translated as CATPTNQETQFF.

This chain connects TRBV5-1 to TRBJ1-1; D gene ambiguous. Germline assignment: CDR1 SGHRS and CDR2 YFSETQ. With 5 bases removed from V and 0 bases from J, the gap between germline ends came to 8 bases. There are 13 residues in the CDR3. This chain's CDR3 is CASRYDLNTEAFF. In DNA form, the CDR3 reads TGCGCCAGCAGGTATGATTTGAACACTGAAGCTTTCTTT.

This clonotype was observed a few times. The CDR3 sequence: CSVDGRMNTEAFF. The CDR3 bases are TGCAGCGTTGACGGCAGGATGAACACTGAAGCTTTCTTT. V and J are TRBV29-1 and TRBJ1-1; D call uncertain. This CDR3 is 13 amino acids long. Germline CDR1 SQVTM, CDR2 ANQGSEA. Between the trimmed V and J ends, which lost 3 bases and 0 bases, there was a span of 8 bases. Full variable domain (outside the CDR3, taken from reference TRBV29-1 and TRBJ1-1): SAVISQKPSRDICQRGTSLTIQCQVDSQVTMMFWYRQQPGQSLTLIATANQGSEATYESGFVIDKFPISRPNLTFSTLTVSNMSPEDSSIYLCSVDGRMNTEAFFGQGTRLTVV.

The V call is TRBV2, the J call TRBJ2-5; tentatively, D is TRBD1 (6 bases). V lost 5 bases and J 1 base, leaving 11 bases between the germline ends. Germline V gene sequence: CDR1 SNHLY, CDR2 FYNNEI. This CDR3 has 14 amino acids. CDR3 coding DNA: TGTGCCAGCAGTAGACAGGCGCTCCAAGAGACCCAGTACTTC. Protein sequence: CASSRQALQETQYF.

This chain uses TRBV7-2 with TRBJ1-4; 9 bases align to TRBD1. The CDR3 extends over 17 amino acids. CDR1 and CDR2 from the germline V gene are SGHTA and FQGNSA. V trimming: 4 bases; J trimming: 3 bases; junction bases outside the gene matches: 9. The CDR3: CASSSSTGGRANEKLFF. DNA of the CDR3: TGTGCCAGCAGCTCTTCGACAGGGGGAAGGGCTAATGAAAAACTGTTTTTT.

This clonotype came up a few times. The chain carries TRBV20-1 and TRBJ2-1; D uncertain. Trimming took off 4 bases at V and 7 bases at J, with 8 bases between the two ends. The CDR3 sequence is 11 residues long. CDR1 is DFQATT and CDR2 is SNEGSKA in the germline V gene (reference sequence). This CDR3 reads CSANQENEQFF. CDR3 bases: TGCAGTGCTAACCAGGAGAATGAGCAGTTCTTC.

This rearrangement joins TRBV5-6 to TRBJ2-1; 13 bases fit TRBD2. Unmatched junction bases numbered 2, after V lost 0 bases and J lost 8 bases. From germline, CDR1 is SGHDT and CDR2 YYEEEE. The CDR3 covers 15 residues. The CDR3 coding sequence is TGTGCCAGCAGCTTGGTCGGGACTAGCGGGGATGAGCAGTTCTTC. Translating gives CASSLVGTSGDEQFF.

With regard to this clonotype: A much larger clone differs by one base, so this may be a read error. The chain combines TRBV20-1 with TRBJ2-3; tentative D call: TRBD2 (5 bases). The V and J ends lost 6 bases and 3 bases respectively, with 19 bases between them. Per the germline V gene, CDR1 is DFQATT and CDR2 is SNEGSKA (reference sequence). There are 15 residues in the CDR3. The CDR3 bases are TGCAGTGCCTATCTCTTGGGAGCGGAAACAGATACGCAGTATTTT. Its translation: CSAYLLGAETDTQYF.

A few counts support this clonotype. Sequence at one end of the junction differs from germline and may be a read error. This chain links TRBV7-9 with TRBJ2-7; 10 bases match TRBD2. The DNA end lines up better with TRBJ2-4; the J call may be wrong. The germline V gene has CDR1 SEHNR and CDR2 FQNEAQ (reference sequence). This CDR3 is built from 15 residues. The CDR3 DNA follows: TGTGCCAGCAGCAGCCTAGCGGGGGCCACAAACATTCAGTACTTC. This gives the protein CASSSLAGATNIQYF.

This chain connects TRBV7-2 to TRBJ2-1; 10 positions agree with TRBD2. Germline V gene data show CDR1 as SGHTA and CDR2 as FQGNSA. This CDR3 has 17 residues. V shed 4 bases, J shed 7 bases, and the junction held 13 bases outside the gene matches. The CDR3 coding sequence is TGTGCCAGCAGCTCCCCGGTTAGCGGGGGGCCCCAGAATGAGCAGTTCTTC. Protein sequence: CASSSPVSGGPQNEQFF.

This chain joins TRBV20-1 and TRBJ2-1; D remains unclear. This CDR3 has 14 residues. Germline-derived CDR1 and CDR2 are DFQATT and SNEGSKA (reference sequence). Deletions cut 3 bases from V and 4 bases from J, with 13 bases between. The CDR3 loop is CSASRLETYNEQFF. CDR3 nucleotide sequence: TGCAGTGCTAGTCGGCTAGAGACTTACAATGAGCAGTTCTTC.

To note about this clonotype: A junction boundary mismatches the germline segment, possibly from a read error. V usage is TRBV6-2 or TRBV6-3 and J usage is TRBJ1-1, with 8 positions matching TRBD1. CDR3 size: 15 residues. Germline lookup yields CDR1 MNHEY and CDR2 SVGEGT. CDR3 coding DNA: TGTGCCAGCACCTCGTCACAGGGGGGGAACACTGAAGTTTTCTTT. Amino acids: CASTSSQGGNTEVFF.

J is TRBJ2-4 and V is TRBV5-1; tentative D call: TRBD1 (6 bases). V dropped 0 bases and J dropped 3 bases, with 16 bases sitting between them. CDR3 length: 17 residues. Germline V gene lookup returns CDR1 SGHRS and CDR2 YFSETQ. The CDR3, as DNA: TGCGCCAGCAGCTTGGGACAGGCCCCGGTTGGCAAAAACATTCAGTACTTC. Protein sequence: CASSLGQAPVGKNIQYF.

This rearrangement joins TRBV6-5 to TRBJ2-5, with D hard to call. Germline V gives CDR1 MNHEY, CDR2 SVGAGI. The CDR3 consists of 14 residues. V was trimmed by 5 bases and J by 11 bases, leaving 21 bases between them. The CDR3 is CASSPSWGRDEQYF. The CDR3 DNA is TGTGCCAGCAGTCCTAGTTGGGGTCGAGATGAGCAGTACTTC.

This clonotype was counted a few times. The chain employs TRBV5-8 and TRBJ2-1; D uncertain. V was shortened by 2 bases and J by 6 bases, with 6 bases between the two germline ends. This CDR3 is built from 12 residues. From germline, CDR1 is SGHTS and CDR2 YDEGEE. CDR3 loop: CASSLRLNEQFF. DNA for the CDR3: TGTGCCAGCAGCTTAAGACTCAATGAGCAGTTCTTC.

This rearrangement joins TRBV12-3 or TRBV12-4 to TRBJ1-2, with 9 bases that match TRBD1. V trimming: 3 bases; J trimming: 6 bases; junction bases outside the gene matches: 17. The CDR3 runs 18 residues. The CDR3 protein is CASSFYLRPGQGMDGYTF. The DNA for the CDR3 is TGTGCCAGCAGTTTTTACCTACGACCGGGACAGGGTATGGATGGCTACACCTTC.

In its sample, this clonotype was seen once. Its ends do not fully match the called genes, so a read error is possible. This chain connects TRBV25-1 to TRBJ2-1; D is unresolved. Germline CDR1 reads MGHDK; CDR2 reads SYGVNS. There are 11 residues in the CDR3. In DNA, the CDR3 is TGTGTCAGCAGTCCCGACTTTGAGCAGTTCTTC. It translates to CVSSPDFEQFF.